This T cell receptor (beta chain) was obtained from a study of blood T cell repertoires in COVID-19. Study in general: Acute and convalescent COVID-19 samples came from the United States, Italy and Spain. Sample material is recorded as cDNA or gDNA derived from T cells, B-cell-depleted T cells, or PBMCs.

CDR1 SGHVS and CDR2 FQNEAQ come from the germline V gene. Between the trimmed V and J ends, which lost 5 bases and 0 bases, there was a span of 14 bases. CDR3 length equals 16 residues. In the authors' workflow: Amplification of reference gene primers was used by the study to estimate nucleated cell counts. Measured with immunoSEQ multiplex PCR; TCRdb has only the in-frame clones, and not every one. The DNA gave D and trimming, while V, J and clone size come from that table. Of around 64,000 clones listed, about nine tenths are singletons. This clone was seen a handful of times. The TCR sequence derives from a young woman with acute or convalescent COVID-19. The V gene is TRBV7-8, the J gene TRBJ1-5; D gene ambiguous. The sample was peripheral blood. The CDR3 DNA follows: TGTGCCAGCAGCCCGGGAGCGGGGATTAGCAATCAGCCCCAGCATTTT. It yields the protein CASSPGAGISNQPQHF.